This passage covers 27 T cell receptor beta chains from one sample sequenced in a study of T cell repertoires in cytomegalovirus infection. Using its own MiXCR run on the reads, TCRdb lists one record per CDR3 protein. The sample has under 200,000 distinct CDR3 sequences; 9.5% are singletons. The sample consisted of PBMCs. The receptors stem from a human donor in good health (CMV status not recorded). Some clones in this sample may be carry-over from other donors' samples.

This clonotype appeared many times. As DNA, the CDR3 is TGTGCCAGCAGTTACGGGAGCTATGGCTACACCTTC. It encodes CASSYGSYGYTF. The rearrangement links TRBV6-2 or TRBV6-3 to TRBJ1-2; D gene uncertain. The length of the CDR3 is 12 residues. The germline V gene has CDR1 MNHEY and CDR2 SVGEGT. The V gene lost 2 bases and the J gene lost 4 bases, with 5 bases spanning the gap.

This clonotype turned up a few times. This may be a read error: a much more frequent sequence differs by one nucleotide. V usage is TRBV7-2 and J usage is TRBJ2-7, with TRBD2 matching 11 bases. Germline-derived CDR1 and CDR2 are SGHTA and FQGNSA. Trimming took 5 bases from V and 8 from J; bases not matched to a gene: 11. The CDR3 has 15 amino acids. The CDR3 DNA sequence: TGTGCCAGCAGCACAGGACTAGCGGGCCCATTAAAGCAGTACTTC. It translates to CASSTGLAGPLKQYF.

This clonotype was detected ten times or more. This rearrangement joins TRBV11-2 to TRBJ1-2; 7 bases line up with TRBD1. This CDR3 is 14 amino acids long. V shed 5 bases and J 0 bases; nucleotides not matched to a gene: 3. Germline assignment: CDR1 SGHAT and CDR2 FQNNGV. DNA for the CDR3: TGTGCCAGCAGCCCCGGGACAGCTAACTATGGCTACACCTTC. Translated: CASSPGTANYGYTF. The entire variable domain, with the rest obtained from reference TRBV11-2 and TRBJ1-2, is as follows: EAGVAQSPRYKIIEKRQSVAFWCNPISGHATLYWYQQILGQGPKLLIQFQNNGVVDDSQLPKDRFSAERLKGVDSTLKIQPAKLEDSAVYLCASSPGTANYGYTFGSGTRLTVV.

V is TRBV29-1 and J is TRBJ2-1, with TRBD1 matching over 8 bases. This CDR3 is 12 amino acids long. Trimming removed 8 bases from V and 10 bases from J; junction bases left unmatched: 10. CDR1 SQVTM and CDR2 ANQGSEA come from the germline V gene. The CDR3 loop is CSSPSGGREQFF. CDR3 bases: TGCAGCTCCCCTTCAGGGGGCCGGGAGCAGTTCTTC.

This clonotype occurred many times. This chain joins TRBV20-1 and TRBJ2-1, with 11 bases matching TRBD2. V dropped 2 bases and J dropped 6; count of bases not matched to a gene: 3. The CDR3 is 14 amino acids. CDR1 and CDR2 (germline): DFQATT, SNEGSKA (reference sequence). DNA for the CDR3: TGCAGTGCTAGACCCGGGACTAGCGGCAATGAGCAGTTCTTC. Protein sequence: CSARPGTSGNEQFF.

This clonotype was seen many times. The chain links TRBV4-3 to TRBJ2-4; D might be TRBD2 (6 bases). In germline, CDR1 is LGHNA, CDR2 YSLEER. Trimming removed 0 bases from V and 6 bases from J, with 12 bases in between. The CDR3 spans 15 residues. The CDR3 here is CASSQDSRELNIQYF. The CDR3 nucleotides read TGCGCCAGCAGCCAAGATAGCCGGGAGCTAAACATTCAGTACTTC.

Ten or more counts support this clonotype. This sequence joins TRBV28 and TRBJ2-2; D is possibly TRBD2 (5 bases). Germline values: CDR1 MDHEN, CDR2 SYDVKM. Between the trimmed V and J ends, which lost 8 bases and 3 bases, there was a span of 16 bases. The CDR3 totals 15 residues. The CDR3 DNA is TGTGCCAGCCTGGGAAGGACTCGGGACACCGGGGAGCTGTTTTTT. Its protein is CASLGRTRDTGELFF.

This rearrangement joins TRBV28 to TRBJ2-5, with 9 bases matching TRBD1. Losses at the gene ends were 5 bases for V and 5 bases for J; bases not matched to a gene: 9. Germline loops: CDR1 MDHEN, CDR2 SYDVKM. This CDR3 is 15 amino acids long. The CDR3 DNA follows: TGTGCCAGCAGTCAGACAGGGGGGACAAGGGAGACCCAGTACTTC. Translated, it gives CASSQTGGTRETQYF.

This clonotype was seen at least ten times. V is TRBV7-2 and J is TRBJ2-7; possibly TRBD1 for D (6 bases). With 2 bases removed from V and 7 bases from J, the gap between germline ends came to 12 bases. The CDR3 has 13 amino acids. The germline CDR1 and CDR2 sequences are SGHTA and FQGNSA. The CDR3 here is CASSLSGDREQYF. The CDR3 DNA sequence: TGTGCCAGCAGCTTATCAGGGGACCGGGAGCAGTACTTC.

This rearrangement joins TRBV4-1 to TRBJ2-2; tentatively, D is TRBD2 (5 bases). CDR3 size: 16 residues. CDR1 is MGHRA, CDR2 YSYEKL, per germline. V was pared by 1 base and J by 5 bases, with 14 bases between. The CDR3 spells CASSQAPGSRTGELFF. For the CDR3, the DNA is TGCGCCAGCAGCCAAGCCCCGGGGTCACGGACCGGGGAGCTGTTTTTT.

This clonotype appeared a few times. The chain combines TRBV7-9 with TRBJ2-3; a weak D match, TRBD2 (5 bases). Germline V CDR1 and CDR2: SEHNR, FQNEAQ (reference sequence). CDR3 length: 14 amino acids. Trimming took 4 bases from V and 2 from J, leaving 10 bases between them. CDR3 protein: CASSSPGITDTQYF. The CDR3 DNA reads TGTGCCAGCAGCTCACCGGGGATCACAGATACGCAGTATTTT.

This clonotype turned up a few times. The gene calls are TRBV29-1 and TRBJ1-5; D possibly corresponds to TRBD1 (5 bases). The CDR3 runs to 13 residues. CDR1 is SQVTM and CDR2 is ANQGSEA in the germline V gene. Trimming stripped 6 bases from V and 3 bases from J, with 12 bases between. CDR3 sequence (DNA): TGCAGCGTCTCGGGACTTTCCAATCAGCCCCAGCATTTT. This codes for CSVSGLSNQPQHF.

This clonotype was seen at least ten times. This sequence joins TRBV7-2 and TRBJ2-7; D might be TRBD1 or TRBD2, each matching 5 bases. The germline V and J ends were trimmed by 5 bases and 2 bases, with 13 bases remaining between them. From germline, CDR1 is SGHTA and CDR2 FQGNSA. The CDR3 contains 14 residues. The DNA of the CDR3 is TGTGCCAGCAGCGATGCCGGGACCGCCTACGAGCAGTACTTC. Its translation is CASSDAGTAYEQYF.

In its sample, this clonotype was seen a few times. This sequence joins TRBV10-3 and TRBJ2-7; 9 bases map to TRBD1. V shed 10 bases and J 5 bases; nucleotides not matched to a gene: 21. The germline V gene encodes CDR1 ENHRY and CDR2 SYGVKD. The CDR3 is 17 residues long. In DNA, the CDR3 is TGTGCCACCCCACCAGGATCCGGGACAGGGTTGAGAAACGAGCAGTACTTC. This encodes CATPPGSGTGLRNEQYF.

This clonotype was seen at least ten times. The chain carries TRBV7-2 and TRBJ1-5, with D uncertain. The CDR3 is made up of 14 amino acids. The germline CDR1 and CDR2 sequences are SGHTA and FQGNSA. The V end lost 1 base, the J end lost 4 bases, and 8 bases lay between the germline ends. Written as DNA, the CDR3 is TGTGCCAGCAGCTTAGTAGTCCAGAATCAGCCCCAGCATTTT. Translation: CASSLVVQNQPQHF.

This clonotype was counted a few times. The chain has TRBV6-8 and TRBJ1-6; 8 positions agree with TRBD1. This CDR3 is built from 13 residues. V lost 6 bases and J lost 7; bases outside the gene matches: 2. Looked up from germline, CDR1 is MNHGY and CDR2 is SAAAGT. The CDR3 bases are TGTGCCAGCAGGACAGGGGAGAATTCACCCCTCCACTTT. This translates into CASRTGENSPLHF.

This rearrangement joins TRBV28 to TRBJ2-7; maybe TRBD1 (7 bases). V was clipped by 4 bases and J by 3 bases, with 22 bases between them. This CDR3 contains 17 residues. Per germline, CDR1 MDHEN and CDR2 SYDVKM. The CDR3 here is CASSSPVEPGGYYEQYF. CDR3 nucleotides: TGTGCCAGCAGTTCCCCGGTTGAGCCAGGGGGGTACTACGAGCAGTACTTC.

V and J are TRBV6-5 and TRBJ1-2, with 8 bases that match TRBD1. The CDR3 is 14 residues long. J was trimmed by 8 bases and V by 5 bases; bases with no gene match: 10. From germline, CDR1 is MNHEY and CDR2 SVGAGI. The CDR3 sequence: CASSIRQGAGGYTF. In DNA, the CDR3 is TGTGCCAGCAGTATTCGCCAGGGGGCTGGGGGCTACACCTTC.

The chain has TRBV13 and TRBJ1-1; 8 positions match TRBD1. With V trimmed by 3 bases and J by 3 bases, 3 bases remained unmatched. Germline assignment: CDR1 PRHDT and CDR2 FYEKMQ (reference sequence). CDR3 length: 14 amino acids. This chain's CDR3 is CASSLGTGHTEAFF. DNA for the CDR3: TGTGCCAGCAGCTTGGGGACAGGACACACTGAAGCTTTCTTT. The full variable domain, rest sourced from reference TRBV13 and TRBJ1-1, is AAGVIQSPRHLIKEKRETATLKCYPIPRHDTVYWYQQGPGQDPQFLISFYEKMQSDKGSIPDRFSAQQFSDYHSELNMSSLELGDSALYFCASSLGTGHTEAFFGQGTRLTVV.

The V call is TRBV19, the J call TRBJ1-2; no clear D gene. The CDR3 consists of 14 residues. CDR1 and CDR2 (germline): LNHDA, SQIVND (reference sequence). Trimming removed 10 bases from V and 4 bases from J, with 19 bases in between. In nucleotides, the CDR3 is TGTGCCACCCTCGGGATAGAGGGCCCCTATGGCTACACCTTC. Translated, it gives CATLGIEGPYGYTF.

This clonotype was seen at least ten times. As the CDR3 is not closed by the conserved phenylalanine or tryptophan, this likely results from a read error. This chain joins TRBV7-8 and TRBJ1-6, with TRBD1 as a possible D gene (6 bases). The CDR3 length is 13 residues. V lost 8 bases to trimming and J lost 9 bases, with 14 bases between them. The V gene's germline CDR1 is SGHVS and CDR2 FQNEAQ. This chain's CDR3 is CASSHGGLSPLHL. The CDR3 DNA is TGTGCCAGCTCTCATGGGGGGCTTTCACCCCTCCACCTT.

The chain carries TRBV28 and TRBJ1-5; no firm D call. CDR1 is MDHEN, CDR2 SYDVKM, per germline. This CDR3 spans 12 amino acids. V was cut by 0 bases and J by 4 bases, with 1 base left in between. CDR3 bases: TGTGCCAGCAGTTTATGGAATCAGCCCCAGCATTTT. Translating it yields CASSLWNQPQHF.

This clonotype was counted only a few times. The junction differs from germline at one of its ends, possibly a read error. This chain connects TRBV23-1 to TRBJ2-1; D uncertain. Being an ORF, TRBV23-1 has a function that is uncertain. The length of the CDR3 is 18 residues. CDR3 DNA sequence: TGCGCTAGCAAACCCGGGCTGACTGTTTTGAGCTCCTACAATGAGCAGTTCTTC. Translating gives CASKPGLTVLSSYNEQFF.

This clonotype was observed a handful of times. This sequence joins TRBV14 and TRBJ1-4, with 9 bases fitting TRBD1. Trimming cost V 5 bases and J 8 bases; bases outside gene matches: 9. CDR3 length equals 15 residues. The germline V gene has CDR1 SGHDN and CDR2 FVKESK. In DNA, the CDR3 is TGTGCCAGCAGCGCGGGGGACAGGGATATCGAAAAACTGTTTTTT. Its protein product is CASSAGDRDIEKLFF.

This rearrangement joins TRBV3-1 to TRBJ2-3; D gene uncertain. Germline V gives CDR1 LGHDT, CDR2 YNNKEL (reference sequence). Deletions cut 1 base from V and 2 bases from J, with 16 bases between. CDR3 length: 17 residues. Here the CDR3 reads CASSQGDSSTYTDTQYF. The CDR3 coding sequence is TGTGCCAGCAGCCAAGGTGACTCTTCGACATACACAGATACGCAGTATTTT.

This clonotype was seen at least ten times. The chain combines TRBV11-2 with TRBJ1-6, with a tentative D call TRBD1 (5 bases). Per germline, CDR1 SGHAT and CDR2 FQNNGV. The CDR3 has 17 amino acids. The V end lost 6 bases, the J end lost 2 bases, and 17 bases lay between the germline ends. CDR3 sequence reads: CASSIRRGLTYNSPLHF. As DNA, the CDR3 is TGTGCCAGCAGTATTAGGCGGGGCCTCACCTATAATTCACCCCTCCACTTT. The whole variable domain, filled in from reference TRBV11-2 and TRBJ1-6, reads EAGVAQSPRYKIIEKRQSVAFWCNPISGHATLYWYQQILGQGPKLLIQFQNNGVVDDSQLPKDRFSAERLKGVDSTLKIQPAKLEDSAVYLCASSIRRGLTYNSPLHFGNGTRLTVT.

This clonotype has at least ten counts. The rearrangement joins TRBV7-2 to TRBJ2-3, with 13 bases that match TRBD2. Per the germline V gene, CDR1 is SGHTA and CDR2 is FQGNSA. V gave up 6 bases and J gave up 2 bases; unmatched junction bases: 5. The CDR3 extends over 16 amino acids. CDR3 amino acids: CASRRTSGGLTDTQYF. DNA for the CDR3: TGTGCCAGCAGAAGGACTAGCGGGGGCCTCACAGATACGCAGTATTTT.